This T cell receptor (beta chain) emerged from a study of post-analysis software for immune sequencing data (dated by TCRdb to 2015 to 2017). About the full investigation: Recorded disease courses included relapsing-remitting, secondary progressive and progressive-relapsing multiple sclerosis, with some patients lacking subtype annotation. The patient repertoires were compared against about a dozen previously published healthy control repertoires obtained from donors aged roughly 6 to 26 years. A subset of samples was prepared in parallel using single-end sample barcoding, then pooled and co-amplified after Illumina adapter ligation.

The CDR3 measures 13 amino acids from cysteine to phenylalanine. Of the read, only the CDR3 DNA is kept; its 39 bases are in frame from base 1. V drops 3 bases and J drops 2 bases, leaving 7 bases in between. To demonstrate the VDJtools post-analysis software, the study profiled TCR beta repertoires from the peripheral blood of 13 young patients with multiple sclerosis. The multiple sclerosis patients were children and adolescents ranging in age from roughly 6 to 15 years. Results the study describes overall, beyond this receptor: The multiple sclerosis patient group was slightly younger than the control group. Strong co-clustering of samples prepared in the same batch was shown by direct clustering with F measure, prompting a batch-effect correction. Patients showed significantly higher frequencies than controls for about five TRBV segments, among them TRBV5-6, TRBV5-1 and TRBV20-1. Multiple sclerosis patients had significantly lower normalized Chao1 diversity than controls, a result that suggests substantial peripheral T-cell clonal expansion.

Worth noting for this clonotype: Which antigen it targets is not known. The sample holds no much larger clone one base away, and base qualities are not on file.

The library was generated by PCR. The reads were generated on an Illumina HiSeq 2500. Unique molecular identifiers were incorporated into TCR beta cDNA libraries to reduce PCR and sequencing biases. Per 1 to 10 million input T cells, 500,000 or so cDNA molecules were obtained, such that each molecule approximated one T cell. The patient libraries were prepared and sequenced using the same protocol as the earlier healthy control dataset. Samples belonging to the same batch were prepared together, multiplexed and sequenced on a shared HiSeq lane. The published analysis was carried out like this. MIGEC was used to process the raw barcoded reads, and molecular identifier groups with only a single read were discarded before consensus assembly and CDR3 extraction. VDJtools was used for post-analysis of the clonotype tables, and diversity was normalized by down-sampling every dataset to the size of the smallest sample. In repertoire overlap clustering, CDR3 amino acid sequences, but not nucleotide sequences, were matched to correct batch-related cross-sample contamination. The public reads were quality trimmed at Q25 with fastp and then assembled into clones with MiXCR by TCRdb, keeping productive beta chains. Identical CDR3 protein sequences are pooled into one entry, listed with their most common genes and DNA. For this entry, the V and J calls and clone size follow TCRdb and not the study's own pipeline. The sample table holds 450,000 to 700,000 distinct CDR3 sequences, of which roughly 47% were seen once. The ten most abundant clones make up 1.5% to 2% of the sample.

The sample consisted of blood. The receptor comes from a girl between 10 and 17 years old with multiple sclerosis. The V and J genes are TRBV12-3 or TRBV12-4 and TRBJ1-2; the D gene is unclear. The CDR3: CASSFLPNYGYTF. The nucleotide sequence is TGTGCCAGCAGTTTCCTACCCAACTATGGCTACACCTTC.